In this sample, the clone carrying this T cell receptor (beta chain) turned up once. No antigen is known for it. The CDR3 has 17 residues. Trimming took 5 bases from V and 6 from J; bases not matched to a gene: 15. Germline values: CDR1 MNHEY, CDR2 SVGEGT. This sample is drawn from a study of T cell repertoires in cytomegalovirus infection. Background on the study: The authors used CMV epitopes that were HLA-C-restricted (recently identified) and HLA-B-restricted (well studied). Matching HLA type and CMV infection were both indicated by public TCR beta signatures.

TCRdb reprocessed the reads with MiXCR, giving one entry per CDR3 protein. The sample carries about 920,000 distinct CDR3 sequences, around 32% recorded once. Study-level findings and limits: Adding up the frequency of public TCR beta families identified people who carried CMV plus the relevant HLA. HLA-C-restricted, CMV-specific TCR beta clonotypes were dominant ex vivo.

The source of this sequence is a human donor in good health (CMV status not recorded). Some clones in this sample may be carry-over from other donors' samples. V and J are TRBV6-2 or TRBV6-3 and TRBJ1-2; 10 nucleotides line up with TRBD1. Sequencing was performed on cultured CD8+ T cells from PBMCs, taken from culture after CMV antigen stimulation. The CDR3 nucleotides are TGTGCCAGCAGTGACTTACCCTTCGGGACAGGGGACCATGGCTACACCTTC. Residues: CASSDLPFGTGDHGYTF.